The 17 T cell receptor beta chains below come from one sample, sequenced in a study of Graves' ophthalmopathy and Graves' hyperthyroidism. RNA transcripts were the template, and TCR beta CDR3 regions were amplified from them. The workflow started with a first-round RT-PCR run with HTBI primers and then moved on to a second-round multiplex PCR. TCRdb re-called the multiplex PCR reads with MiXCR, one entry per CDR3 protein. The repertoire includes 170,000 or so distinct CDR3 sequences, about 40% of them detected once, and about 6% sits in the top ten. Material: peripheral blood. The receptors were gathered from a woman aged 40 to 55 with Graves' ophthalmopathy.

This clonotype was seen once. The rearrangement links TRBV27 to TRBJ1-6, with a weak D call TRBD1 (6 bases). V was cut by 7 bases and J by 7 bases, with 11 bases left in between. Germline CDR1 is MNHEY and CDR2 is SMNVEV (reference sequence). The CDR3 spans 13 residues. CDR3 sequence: CASTTGTNSPLHF. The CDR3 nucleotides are TGTGCCAGCACAACAGGGACCAATTCACCCCTCCACTTT.

The CDR3 nucleotides are TGTGCCAGCAGGCCGACAGGGAGGTACGAGCAGTACTTC. It codes for CASRPTGRYEQYF. The chain employs TRBV6-2 or TRBV6-3 and TRBJ2-7, with a weak D call TRBD1 (7 bases). Germline V CDR1 and CDR2: MNHEY, SVGEGT. This CDR3 is 13 amino acids long. V was trimmed by 6 bases and J by 4 bases, leaving 13 bases between them.

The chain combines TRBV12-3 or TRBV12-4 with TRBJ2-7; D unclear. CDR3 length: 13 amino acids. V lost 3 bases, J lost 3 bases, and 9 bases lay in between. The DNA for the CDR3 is TGTGCCAGCAGTTTCCAATACGTCTACGAGCAGTACTTC. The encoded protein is CASSFQYVYEQYF.

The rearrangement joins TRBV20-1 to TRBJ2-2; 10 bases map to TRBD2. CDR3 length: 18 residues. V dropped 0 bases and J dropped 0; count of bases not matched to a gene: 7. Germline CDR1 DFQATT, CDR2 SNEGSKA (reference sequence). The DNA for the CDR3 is TGCAGTGCTAGAGATTCAGTAGCGGGAGGCACGAACACCGGGGAGCTGTTTTTT. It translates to CSARDSVAGGTNTGELFF.

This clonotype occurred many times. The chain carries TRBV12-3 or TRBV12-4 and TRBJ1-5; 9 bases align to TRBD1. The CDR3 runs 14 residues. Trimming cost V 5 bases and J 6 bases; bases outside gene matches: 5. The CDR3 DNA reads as TGTGCCAGCAGTGCGACAGGGGGAAGTCAGCCCCAGCATTTT. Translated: CASSATGGSQPQHF.

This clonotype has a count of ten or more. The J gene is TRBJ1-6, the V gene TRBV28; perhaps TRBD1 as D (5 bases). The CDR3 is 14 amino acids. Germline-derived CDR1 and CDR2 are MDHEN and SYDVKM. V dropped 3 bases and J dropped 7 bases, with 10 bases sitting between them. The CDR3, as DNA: TGTGCCAGCAGTTTGGGGGGGATAAATTCACCCCTCCACTTT. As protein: CASSLGGINSPLHF.

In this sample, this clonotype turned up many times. The chain's CDR3 is CASSLTQGETQYF. CDR3 coding DNA: TGTGCCAGCAGCTTAACCCAGGGGGAGACCCAGTACTTC. This sequence joins TRBV7-3 and TRBJ2-5; TRBD1 might be the D (6 bases). Trimming took 0 bases from V and 5 from J, leaving 7 bases between them. CDR1 and CDR2 from the germline V gene are SGHTA and FQGTGA. This CDR3 contains 13 residues.

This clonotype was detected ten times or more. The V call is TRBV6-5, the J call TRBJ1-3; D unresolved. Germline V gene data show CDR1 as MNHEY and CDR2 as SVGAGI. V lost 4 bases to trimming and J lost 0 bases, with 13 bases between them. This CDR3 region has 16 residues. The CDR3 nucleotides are TGTGCCAGCAGTTTTCCGAGGACGGACTCTGGAAACACCATATATTTT. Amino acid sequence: CASSFPRTDSGNTIYF.

This chain's CDR3 is CASSSSSLSPTHEQYF. The CDR3 DNA reads as TGTGCCAGCAGTTCCTCTAGCCTGTCCCCAACCCACGAGCAGTACTTC. This rearrangement joins TRBV6-5 to TRBJ2-7; tentatively, D is TRBD2 (5 bases). V lost 4 bases and J lost 5, with 21 bases in between. This CDR3 has 16 residues. CDR1 is MNHEY, CDR2 SVGAGI, per germline.

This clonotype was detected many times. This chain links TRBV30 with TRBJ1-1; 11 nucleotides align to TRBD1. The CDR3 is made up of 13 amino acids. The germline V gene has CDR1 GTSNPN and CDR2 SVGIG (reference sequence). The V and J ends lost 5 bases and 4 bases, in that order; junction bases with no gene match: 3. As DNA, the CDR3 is TGTGCCTGGGCGGGACAGGGGGGCACTGAAGCTTTCTTT. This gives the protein CAWAGQGGTEAFF.

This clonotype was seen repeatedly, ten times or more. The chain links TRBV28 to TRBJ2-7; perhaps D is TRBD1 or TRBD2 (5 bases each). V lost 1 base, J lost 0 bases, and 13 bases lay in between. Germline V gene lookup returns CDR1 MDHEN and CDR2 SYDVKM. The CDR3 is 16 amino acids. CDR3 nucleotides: TGTGCCAGCAGTTTATATGGGGGTCCGAGCTCCTACGAGCAGTACTTC. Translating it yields CASSLYGGPSSYEQYF.

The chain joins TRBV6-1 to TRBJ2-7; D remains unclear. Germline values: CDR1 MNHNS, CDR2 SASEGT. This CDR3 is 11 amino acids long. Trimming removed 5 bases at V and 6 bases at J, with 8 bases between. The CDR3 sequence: CASSKGREQYF. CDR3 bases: TGTGCCAGCAGTAAAGGGCGCGAGCAGTACTTC.

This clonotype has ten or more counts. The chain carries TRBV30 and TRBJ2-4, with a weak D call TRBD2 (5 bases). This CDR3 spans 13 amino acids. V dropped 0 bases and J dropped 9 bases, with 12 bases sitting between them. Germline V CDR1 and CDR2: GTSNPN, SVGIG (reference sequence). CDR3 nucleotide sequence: TGTGCCTGGAGTGTATCTGGACTGCGCATTCAGTACTTC. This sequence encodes CAWSVSGLRIQYF.

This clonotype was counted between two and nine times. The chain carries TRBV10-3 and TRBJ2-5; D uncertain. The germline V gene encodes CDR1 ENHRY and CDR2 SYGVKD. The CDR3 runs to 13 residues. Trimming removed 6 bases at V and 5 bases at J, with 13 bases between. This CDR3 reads CAIRQGLLETQYF. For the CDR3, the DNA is TGTGCCATCAGACAAGGGCTGTTGGAGACCCAGTACTTC.

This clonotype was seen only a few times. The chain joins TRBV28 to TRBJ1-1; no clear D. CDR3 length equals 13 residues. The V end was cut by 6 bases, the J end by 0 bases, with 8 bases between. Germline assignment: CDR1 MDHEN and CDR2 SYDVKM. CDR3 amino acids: CASRTQMNTEAFF. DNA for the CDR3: TGTGCCAGCAGGACTCAAATGAACACTGAAGCTTTCTTT. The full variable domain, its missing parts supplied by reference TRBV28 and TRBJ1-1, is DVKVTQSSRYLVKRTGEKVFLECVQDMDHENMFWYRQDPGLGLRLIYFSYDVKMKEKGDIPEGYSVSREKKERFSLILESASTNQTSMYLCASRTQMNTEAFFGQGTRLTVV.

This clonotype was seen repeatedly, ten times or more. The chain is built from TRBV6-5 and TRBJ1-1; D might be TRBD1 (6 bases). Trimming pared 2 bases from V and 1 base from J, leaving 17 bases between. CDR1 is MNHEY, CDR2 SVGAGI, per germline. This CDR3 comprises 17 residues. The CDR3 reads CASSYPKRGTQNTEAFF. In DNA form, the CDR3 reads TGTGCCAGCAGTTACCCTAAAAGGGGGACTCAGAACACTGAAGCTTTCTTT.

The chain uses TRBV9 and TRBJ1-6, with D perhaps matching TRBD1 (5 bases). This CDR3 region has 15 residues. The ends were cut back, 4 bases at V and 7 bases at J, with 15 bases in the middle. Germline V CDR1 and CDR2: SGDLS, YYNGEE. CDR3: CASSPAGHWNSPLHF. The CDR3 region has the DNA TGTGCCAGCAGCCCCGCGGGGCATTGGAATTCACCCCTCCACTTT.